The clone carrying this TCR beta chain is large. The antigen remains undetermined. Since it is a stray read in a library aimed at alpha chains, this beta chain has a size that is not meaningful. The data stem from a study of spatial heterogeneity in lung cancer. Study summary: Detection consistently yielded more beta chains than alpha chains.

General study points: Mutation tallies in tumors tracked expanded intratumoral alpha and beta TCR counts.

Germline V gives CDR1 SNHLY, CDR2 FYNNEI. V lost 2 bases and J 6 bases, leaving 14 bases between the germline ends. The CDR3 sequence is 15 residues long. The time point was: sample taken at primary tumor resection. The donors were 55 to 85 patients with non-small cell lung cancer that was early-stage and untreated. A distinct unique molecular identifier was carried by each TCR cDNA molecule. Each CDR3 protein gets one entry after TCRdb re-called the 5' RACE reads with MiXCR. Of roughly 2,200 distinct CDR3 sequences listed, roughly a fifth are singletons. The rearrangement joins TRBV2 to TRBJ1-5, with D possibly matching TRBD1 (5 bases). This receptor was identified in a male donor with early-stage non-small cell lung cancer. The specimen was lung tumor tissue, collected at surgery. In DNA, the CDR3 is TGTGCCAGCAGTGAAATTTCGGGGGATCGTCAGCCCCAGCATTTT. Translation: CASSEISGDRQPQHF. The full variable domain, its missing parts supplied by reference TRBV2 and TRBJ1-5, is EPEVTQTPSHQVTQMGQEVILRCVPISNHLYFYWYRQILGQKVEFLVSFYNNEISEKSEIFDDQFSVERPDGSNFTLKIRSTKLEDSAMYFCASSEISGDRQPQHFGDGTRLSIL.